This TCR beta chain is drawn from a study of beta chain features in type 1 diabetes. As every portion of the isolated RNA was reverse transcribed, the sequencing read expressed TCRB transcripts. The method was immunoSEQ multiplex PCR; TCRdb's version includes in-frame clones alone and lacks a portion of them. Among hundreds of thousands of clones, about an eighth were seen once, and the ten largest hold 0.04%. Concerning this clone: What it recognizes is unknown.

Findings and caveats of the study: Moderately but significantly shorter TCRB CDR3s were found in Type 1 diabetes patients in all four CD4+ subsets.

This sequence originates from a man aged 18 to 29 with type 1 diabetes. The sequenced sample consisted of naive CD4+ T cells from blood.

Here the CDR3 DNA reads TGCAGCGTCGCGGGACAGTTTCTCTACGAGCAGTACTTC. Amino acid sequence: CSVAGQFLYEQYF. V and J are TRBV29-1 and TRBJ2-5, with D maybe TRBD1 (7 bases). The J call could be wrong; TRBJ2-7 is a better fit for the DNA end. The germline CDR1 and CDR2 sequences are SQVTM and ANQGSEA. The CDR3 runs 13 residues.